This T cell receptor (beta chain) was observed in a study of T cell responses to AZD1222 COVID-19 vaccine. The study, taken as a whole, reports: The study found vaccine-associated CD4 TCRs spanning spike, dominant at 160-218 and 743-854. Baseline serology detected seropositivity in only six AZD1222 recipients. Donors in the cohort were predominantly white British and more often female, and clonal diversity was possibly underestimated.

Points on this clone: As yet, its antigen is unknown.

Data came from immunoSEQ multiplex PCR; TCRdb stores just in-frame clones and leaves some out. The sample holds tens of thousands of clones, roughly 84% seen once. The junction had 6 bases not matched to a gene; V was cut back by 3 bases and J by 4 bases. The germline gives CDR1 SGHAT, CDR2 FQNNGV. The CDR3 is made up of 15 amino acids. This TCR derives from an adult in good health. This chain uses TRBV11-2 with TRBJ2-1; TRBD2 matches 7 bases. This material consisted of peripheral blood, taken on day 0 of AZD1222 vaccination. This CDR3 is CASSLGPGGYNEQFF. In DNA, the CDR3 is TGTGCCAGCAGCTTGGGACCGGGGGGATACAATGAGCAGTTCTTC. The full variable domain, rest sourced from reference TRBV11-2 and TRBJ2-1, is EAGVAQSPRYKIIEKRQSVAFWCNPISGHATLYWYQQILGQGPKLLIQFQNNGVVDDSQLPKDRFSAERLKGVDSTLKIQPAKLEDSAVYLCASSLGPGGYNEQFFGPGTRLTVL.